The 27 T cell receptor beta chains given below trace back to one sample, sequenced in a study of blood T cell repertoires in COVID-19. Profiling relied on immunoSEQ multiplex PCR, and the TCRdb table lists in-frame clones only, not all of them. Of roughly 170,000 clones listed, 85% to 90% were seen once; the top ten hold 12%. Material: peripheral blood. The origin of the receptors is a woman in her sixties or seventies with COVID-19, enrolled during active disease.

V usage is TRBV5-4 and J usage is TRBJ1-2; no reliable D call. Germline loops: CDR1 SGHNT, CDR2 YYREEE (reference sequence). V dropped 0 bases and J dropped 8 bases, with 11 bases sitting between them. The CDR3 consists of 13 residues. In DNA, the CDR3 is TGTGCCAGCAGCTTGGATAGTGGGAGCGGCTACACCTTC. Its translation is CASSLDSGSGYTF.

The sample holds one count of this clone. The CDR3 is CASSEFGVVGGNYGYTF. The CDR3 coding sequence is TGTGCCAGCAGTGAATTTGGCGTGGTGGGGGGTAACTATGGCTACACCTTC. This rearrangement joins TRBV25-1 to TRBJ1-2; tentative D call: TRBD1 (5 bases). V shed 1 base and J shed 1 base, with 16 bases lying between them. The germline CDR1 and CDR2 sequences are MGHDK and SYGVNS. This CDR3 region has 17 residues.

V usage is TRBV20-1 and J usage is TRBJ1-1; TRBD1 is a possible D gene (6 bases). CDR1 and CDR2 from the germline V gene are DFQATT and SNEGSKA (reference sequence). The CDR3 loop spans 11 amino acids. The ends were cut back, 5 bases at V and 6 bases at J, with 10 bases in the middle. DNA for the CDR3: TGCAGTGCTTGGGGGCGGGCTGAAGCTTTCTTT. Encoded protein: CSAWGRAEAFF.

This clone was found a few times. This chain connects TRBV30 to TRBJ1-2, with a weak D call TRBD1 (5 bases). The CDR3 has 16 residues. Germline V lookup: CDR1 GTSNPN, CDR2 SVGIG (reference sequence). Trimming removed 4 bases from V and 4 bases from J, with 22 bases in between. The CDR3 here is CAWKKKQVSVSYGYTF. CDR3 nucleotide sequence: TGTGCCTGGAAAAAAAAACAGGTCTCAGTTTCCTATGGCTACACCTTC.

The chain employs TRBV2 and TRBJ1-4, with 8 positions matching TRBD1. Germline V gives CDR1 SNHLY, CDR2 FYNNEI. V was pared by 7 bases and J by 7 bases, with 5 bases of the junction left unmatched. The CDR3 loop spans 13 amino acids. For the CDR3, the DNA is TGTGCCAGCAAAAGGGACAGGAGTGAAAAACTGTTTTTT. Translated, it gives CASKRDRSEKLFF.

This chain's CDR3 is CSVPRAQGDSGYTF. As DNA, the CDR3 is TGCAGCGTTCCCCGGGCACAGGGTGATAGCGGCTACACCTTC. J is TRBJ1-2 and V is TRBV29-1; maybe TRBD1 (6 bases). Germline lookup yields CDR1 SQVTM and CDR2 ANQGSEA. Trimming took off 5 bases at V and 8 bases at J, with 21 bases between the two ends. The CDR3 contains 14 residues. Full variable domain (outside the CDR3, taken from reference TRBV29-1 and TRBJ1-2): SAVISQKPSRDICQRGTSLTIQCQVDSQVTMMFWYRQQPGQSLTLIATANQGSEATYESGFVIDKFPISRPNLTFSTLTVSNMSPEDSSIYLCSVPRAQGDSGYTFGSGTRLTVV.

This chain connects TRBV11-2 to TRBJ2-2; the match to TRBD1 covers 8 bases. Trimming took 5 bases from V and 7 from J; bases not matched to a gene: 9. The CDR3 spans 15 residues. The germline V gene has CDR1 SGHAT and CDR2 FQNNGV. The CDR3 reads CASSITGGRYGELFF. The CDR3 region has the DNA TGTGCCAGCAGCATCACAGGGGGACGATACGGGGAGCTGTTTTTT.

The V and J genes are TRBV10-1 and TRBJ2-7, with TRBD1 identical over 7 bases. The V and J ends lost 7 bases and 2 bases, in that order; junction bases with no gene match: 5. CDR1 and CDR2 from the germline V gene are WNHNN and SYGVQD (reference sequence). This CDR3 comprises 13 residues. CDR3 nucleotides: TGCGCCAGCAACGGGACAGAGACCTACGAGCAGTACTTC. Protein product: CASNGTETYEQYF.

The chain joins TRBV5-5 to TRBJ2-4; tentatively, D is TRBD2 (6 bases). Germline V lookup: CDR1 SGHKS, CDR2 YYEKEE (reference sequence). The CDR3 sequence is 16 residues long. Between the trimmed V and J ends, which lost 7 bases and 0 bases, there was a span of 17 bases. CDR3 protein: CASFSGLPLAKNIQYF. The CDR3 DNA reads TGTGCCAGCTTTTCGGGACTTCCTCTAGCCAAAAACATTCAGTACTTC.

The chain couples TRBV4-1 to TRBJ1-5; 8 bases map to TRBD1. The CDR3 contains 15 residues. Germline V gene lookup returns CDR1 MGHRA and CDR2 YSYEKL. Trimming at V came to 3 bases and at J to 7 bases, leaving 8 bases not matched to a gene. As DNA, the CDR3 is TGCGCCAGCAGCCAGGGGACAGGTGAGTGGCAGCCCCAGCATTTT. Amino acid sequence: CASSQGTGEWQPQHF.

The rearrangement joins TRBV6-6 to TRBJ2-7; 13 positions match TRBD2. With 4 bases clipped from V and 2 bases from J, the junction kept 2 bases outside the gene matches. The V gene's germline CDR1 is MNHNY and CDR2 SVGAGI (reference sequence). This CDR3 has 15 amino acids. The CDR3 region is CASSSGLAGTYEQYF. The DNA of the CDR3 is TGTGCCAGCAGTTCGGGACTAGCGGGAACCTACGAGCAGTACTTC.

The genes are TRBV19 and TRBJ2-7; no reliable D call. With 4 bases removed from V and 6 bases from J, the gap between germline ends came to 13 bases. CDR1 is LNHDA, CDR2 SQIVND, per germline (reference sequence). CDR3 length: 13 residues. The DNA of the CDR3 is TGTGCCAGTAGTAATTTGGCTGTTCGCGAGCAGTACTTC. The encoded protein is CASSNLAVREQYF.

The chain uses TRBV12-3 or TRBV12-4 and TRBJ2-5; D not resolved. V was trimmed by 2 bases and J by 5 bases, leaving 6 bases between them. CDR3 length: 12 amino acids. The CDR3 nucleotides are TGTGCCAGCAGTTTATGGCAGGAGACCCAGTACTTC. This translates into CASSLWQETQYF.

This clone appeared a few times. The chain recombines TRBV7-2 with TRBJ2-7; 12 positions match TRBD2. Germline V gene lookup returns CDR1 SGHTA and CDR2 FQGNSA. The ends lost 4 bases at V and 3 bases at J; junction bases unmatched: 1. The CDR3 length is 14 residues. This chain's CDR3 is CASSSTSGGYEQYF. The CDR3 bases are TGTGCCAGCAGCTCGACTAGCGGGGGCTACGAGCAGTACTTC.

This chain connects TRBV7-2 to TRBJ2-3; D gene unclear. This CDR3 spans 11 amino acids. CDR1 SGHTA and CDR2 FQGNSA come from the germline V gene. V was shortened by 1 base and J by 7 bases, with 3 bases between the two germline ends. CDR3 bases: TGTGCCAGCAGCTTAGGTAATACGCAGTATTTT. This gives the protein CASSLGNTQYF.

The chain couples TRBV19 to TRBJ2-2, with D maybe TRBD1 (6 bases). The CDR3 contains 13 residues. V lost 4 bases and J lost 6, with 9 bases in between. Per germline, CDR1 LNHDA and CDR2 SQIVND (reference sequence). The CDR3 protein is CASSTQGAGELFF. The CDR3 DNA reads TGTGCCAGTAGTACACAGGGCGCCGGGGAGCTGTTTTTT.

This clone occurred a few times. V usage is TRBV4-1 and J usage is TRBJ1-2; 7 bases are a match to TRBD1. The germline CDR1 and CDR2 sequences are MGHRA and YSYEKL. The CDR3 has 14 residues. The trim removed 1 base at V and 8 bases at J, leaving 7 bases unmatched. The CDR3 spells CASSQAAGGFGYTF. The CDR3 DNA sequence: TGCGCCAGCAGCCAAGCGGCAGGGGGTTTCGGCTACACCTTC.

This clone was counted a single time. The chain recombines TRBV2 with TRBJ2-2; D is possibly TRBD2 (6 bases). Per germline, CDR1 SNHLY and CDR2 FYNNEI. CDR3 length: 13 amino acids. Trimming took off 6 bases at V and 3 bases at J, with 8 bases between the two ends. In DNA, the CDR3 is TGTGCCAGCAGCAGGGAGGACACCGGGGAGCTGTTTTTT. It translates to CASSREDTGELFF.

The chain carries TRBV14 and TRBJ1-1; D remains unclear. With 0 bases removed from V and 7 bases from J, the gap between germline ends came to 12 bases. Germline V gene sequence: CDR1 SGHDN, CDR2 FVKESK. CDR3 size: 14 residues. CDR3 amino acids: CASSQEVKLSEAFF. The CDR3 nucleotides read TGTGCCAGCAGCCAAGAGGTGAAACTTAGTGAAGCTTTCTTT.

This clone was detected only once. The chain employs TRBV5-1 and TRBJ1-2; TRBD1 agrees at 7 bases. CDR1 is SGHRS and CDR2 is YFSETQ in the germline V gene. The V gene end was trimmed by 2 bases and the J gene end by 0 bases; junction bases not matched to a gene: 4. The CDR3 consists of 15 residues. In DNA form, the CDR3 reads TGCGCCAGCAGCTTACGGACAGGACCTAACTATGGCTACACCTTC. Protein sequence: CASSLRTGPNYGYTF.

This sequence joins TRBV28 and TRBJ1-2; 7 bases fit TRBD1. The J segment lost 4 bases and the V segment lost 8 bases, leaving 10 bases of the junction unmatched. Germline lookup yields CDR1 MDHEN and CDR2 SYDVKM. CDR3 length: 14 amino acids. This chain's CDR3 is CASVRDRVGYGYTF. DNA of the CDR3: TGTGCCAGCGTTCGAGACAGGGTCGGCTATGGCTACACCTTC.

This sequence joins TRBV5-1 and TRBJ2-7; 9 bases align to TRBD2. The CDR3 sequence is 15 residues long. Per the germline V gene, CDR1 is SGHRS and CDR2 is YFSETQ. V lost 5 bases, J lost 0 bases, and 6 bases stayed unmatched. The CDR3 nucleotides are TGCGCCAGCAGGCTAGGACTAGCGCCCTCCTACGAGCAGTACTTC. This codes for CASRLGLAPSYEQYF. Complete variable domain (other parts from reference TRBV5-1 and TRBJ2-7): KAGVTQTPRYLIKTRGQQVTLSCSPISGHRSVSWYQQTPGQGLQFLFEYFSETQRNKGNFPGRFSGRQFSNSRSEMNVSTLELGDSALYLCASRLGLAPSYEQYFGPGTRLTVT.

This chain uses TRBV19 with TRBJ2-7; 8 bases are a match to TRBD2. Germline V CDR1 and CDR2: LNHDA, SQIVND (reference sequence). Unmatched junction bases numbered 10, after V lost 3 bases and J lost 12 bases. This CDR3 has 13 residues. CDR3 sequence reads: CASSIQSAGGLYF. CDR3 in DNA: TGTGCCAGTAGTATCCAATCCGCGGGAGGTCTGTACTTC.

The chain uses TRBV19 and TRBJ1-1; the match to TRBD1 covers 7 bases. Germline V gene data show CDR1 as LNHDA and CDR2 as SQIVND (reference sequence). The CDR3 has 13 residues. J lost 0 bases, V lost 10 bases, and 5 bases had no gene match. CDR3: CATATGMNTEAFF. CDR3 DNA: TGTGCCACAGCGACAGGGATGAACACTGAAGCTTTCTTT.

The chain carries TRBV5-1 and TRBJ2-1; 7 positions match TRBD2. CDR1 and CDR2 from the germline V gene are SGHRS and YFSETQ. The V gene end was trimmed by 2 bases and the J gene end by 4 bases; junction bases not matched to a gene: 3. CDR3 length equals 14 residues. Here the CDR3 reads CASSFSGPYNEQFF. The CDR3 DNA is TGCGCCAGCAGCTTTAGCGGGCCGTACAATGAGCAGTTCTTC.

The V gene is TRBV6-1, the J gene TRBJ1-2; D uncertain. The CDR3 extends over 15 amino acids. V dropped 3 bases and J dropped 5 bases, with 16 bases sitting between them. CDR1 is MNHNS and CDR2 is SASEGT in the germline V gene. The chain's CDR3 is CASSELREVGYGYTF. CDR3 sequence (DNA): TGTGCCAGCAGTGAGTTGAGGGAGGTGGGATATGGCTACACCTTC.

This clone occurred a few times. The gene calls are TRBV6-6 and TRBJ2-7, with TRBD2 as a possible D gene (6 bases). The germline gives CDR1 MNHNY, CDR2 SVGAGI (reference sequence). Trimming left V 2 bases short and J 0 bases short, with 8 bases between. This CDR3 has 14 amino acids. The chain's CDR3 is CASSYGGGSYEQYF. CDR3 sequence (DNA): TGTGCCAGCAGTTACGGGGGAGGCTCCTACGAGCAGTACTTC.